This is a list of T cell receptor beta chains from one sample in a study of cytomegalovirus exposure and HLA in healthy donors. Method: immunoSEQ multiplex PCR; TCRdb's copy keeps in-frame clones and lacks some. The table has 150,000 to 200,000 clones, approximately 84% seen once. The sequenced sample was PBMCs. The receptor source for this set is a female donor in good health and CMV-seronegative. CDR3s include the opening cysteine and the closing phenylalanine or tryptophan. The order of the fields is J gene, V gene, D gene, clone size, CDR3 protein, CDR3 DNA. The D gene is left open where the match is weak. The size field is filled for only some rows; it gives once, few, many or a size class.

J gene: TRBJ2-7
V gene: TRBV5-4
D gene: TRBD2
clone size: .
CDR3 protein: CASSLAGGGYEQYF
CDR3 DNA: TGTGCCAGCAGCTTGGCGGGAGGGGGATACGAGCAGTACTTC

J gene: TRBJ2-7
V gene: TRBV6-6
D gene: TRBD2
clone size: .
CDR3 protein: CASSFTSGGYEQYF
CDR3 DNA: TGTGCCAGCAGTTTTACTAGCGGGGGCTACGAGCAGTACTTC

J gene: TRBJ1-2
V gene: TRBV6-5
D gene: .
clone size: .
CDR3 protein: CASSYAEDNYGYTF
CDR3 DNA: TGTGCCAGCAGTTACGCAGAAGATAACTATGGCTACACCTTC

J gene: TRBJ1-2
V gene: TRBV5-5
D gene: .
clone size: few
CDR3 protein: CASSLGGSSYGYTF
CDR3 DNA: TGTGCCAGCAGCTTAGGAGGGTCTAGCTATGGCTACACCTTC

J gene: TRBJ2-3
V gene: TRBV2
D gene: TRBD2
clone size: .
CDR3 protein: CASEAPSGRVGTDTQYF
CDR3 DNA: TGTGCCAGCGAGGCTCCTAGCGGGAGGGTCGGCACAGATACGCAGTATTTT

J gene: TRBJ2-7
V gene: TRBV7-8
D gene: .
clone size: .
CDR3 protein: CASSLAYRSAGPYEQYF
CDR3 DNA: TGTGCCAGCAGCTTAGCATACCGAAGCGCCGGCCCCTACGAGCAGTACTTC

J gene: TRBJ2-7
V gene: TRBV7-9
D gene: TRBD1
clone size: .
CDR3 protein: CSSSLRVGTGETYEQYF
CDR3 DNA: TGTTCCAGCAGCTTGAGGGTAGGGACAGGAGAAACCTACGAGCAGTACTTC

J gene: TRBJ1-2
V gene: TRBV6-1
D gene: TRBD1
clone size: .
CDR3 protein: CASTPNGGTGNGYTF
CDR3 DNA: TGTGCCAGCACCCCTAATGGCGGGACAGGGAATGGCTACACCTTC

J gene: TRBJ1-1
V gene: TRBV11-3
D gene: .
clone size: once
CDR3 protein: CASSPFSTRDENTEAFF
CDR3 DNA: TGTGCCAGCAGCCCATTTAGTACACGGGATGAGAACACTGAAGCTTTCTTT

J gene: TRBJ1-2
V gene: TRBV6-1
D gene: TRBD1
clone size: .
CDR3 protein: CASRRQGEGGYGYTF
CDR3 DNA: TGTGCCAGCCGTCGACAGGGGGAAGGTGGCTATGGCTACACCTTC

J gene: TRBJ2-1
V gene: TRBV6-5
D gene: TRBD1
clone size: .
CDR3 protein: CATRSTGRGYNEQFF
CDR3 DNA: TGTGCCACACGATCGACAGGGCGTGGATACAATGAGCAGTTCTTC

J gene: TRBJ2-1
V gene: TRBV11-2
D gene: .
clone size: .
CDR3 protein: CASSLTTSYNEQFF
CDR3 DNA: TGTGCCAGCAGCCTTACGACAAGCTACAATGAGCAGTTCTTC

J gene: TRBJ2-2
V gene: TRBV4-1
D gene: TRBD2
clone size: .
CDR3 protein: CASSQAPKGRLVGGPEEPFF
CDR3 DNA: TGCGCCAGCAGCCAAGCCCCTAAGGGAAGACTAGTGGGAGGGCCTGAGGAGCCGTTTTTT

J gene: TRBJ2-3
V gene: TRBV11-3
D gene: TRBD2
clone size: .
CDR3 protein: CASSLIAGGGSYLADTQYF
CDR3 DNA: TGTGCCAGCAGCCTCATAGCGGGGGGGGGAAGTTATTTAGCAGATACGCAGTATTTT

J gene: TRBJ2-5
V gene: TRBV27
D gene: TRBD1
clone size: .
CDR3 protein: CASRPTGGAKTQYF
CDR3 DNA: TGTGCCAGCAGACCTACAGGGGGCGCGAAGACCCAGTACTTC

J gene: TRBJ2-7
V gene: TRBV6-1
D gene: .
clone size: .
CDR3 protein: CASSATVQSSYEQYF
CDR3 DNA: TGTGCCAGCAGTGCGACAGTCCAAAGCTCCTACGAGCAGTACTTC

J gene: TRBJ2-1
V gene: TRBV30
D gene: .
clone size: .
CDR3 protein: CAWSVGRGGASPYNEQFF
CDR3 DNA: TGTGCCTGGAGTGTGGGTAGGGGGGGGGCTTCCCCCTACAATGAGCAGTTCTTC

J gene: TRBJ2-1
V gene: TRBV7-6
D gene: TRBD2
clone size: .
CDR3 protein: CASSLGTSGGLLKEQFF
CDR3 DNA: TGTGCCAGCAGCTTAGGGACTAGCGGGGGCCTGTTAAAAGAGCAGTTCTTC

J gene: TRBJ2-7
V gene: TRBV5-6
D gene: .
clone size: .
CDR3 protein: CASSFRIATRAYEQYF
CDR3 DNA: TGTGCCAGCAGCTTCCGGATCGCCACACGGGCCTACGAGCAGTACTTC

J gene: TRBJ2-7
V gene: TRBV19
D gene: TRBD1
clone size: few
CDR3 protein: CASKPRQGYYEQYF
CDR3 DNA: TGTGCCAGCAAACCTCGACAGGGCTACTACGAGCAGTACTTC

J gene: TRBJ2-5
V gene: TRBV7-9
D gene: TRBD1
clone size: once
CDR3 protein: CATKKGANQETQYF
CDR3 DNA: TGTGCCACAAAAAAGGGGGCAAACCAAGAGACCCAGTACTTC

J gene: TRBJ2-7
V gene: TRBV5-1
D gene: TRBD1
clone size: .
CDR3 protein: CASSTRQGMDGYEQYF
CDR3 DNA: TGCGCCAGCAGCACTAGACAGGGGATGGATGGCTACGAGCAGTACTTC

J gene: TRBJ2-3
V gene: TRBV7-7
D gene: .
clone size: .
CDR3 protein: CASSLSRVGTDTQYF
CDR3 DNA: TGTGCCAGCAGCTTAAGCAGGGTAGGGACAGATACGCAGTATTTT

J gene: TRBJ1-5
V gene: TRBV10-3
D gene: .
clone size: .
CDR3 protein: CAIGVDREEPQHF
CDR3 DNA: TGTGCCATCGGGGTGGACCGGGAGGAGCCCCAGCATTTT

J gene: TRBJ1-4
V gene: TRBV2
D gene: .
clone size: .
CDR3 protein: CASSDEGGSYEKLFF
CDR3 DNA: TGTGCCAGCAGTGATGAAGGGGGATCGTACGAAAAACTGTTTTTT

J gene: TRBJ1-4
V gene: TRBV28
D gene: .
clone size: .
CDR3 protein: CASSPNLIQLLGGEKLFF
CDR3 DNA: TGTGCCAGCAGTCCTAATCTTATACAACTCCTGGGGGGAGAAAAACTGTTTTTT

J gene: TRBJ2-1
V gene: TRBV25-1
D gene: .
clone size: .
CDR3 protein: CASSPRRIQGNEQFF
CDR3 DNA: TGTGCCAGCAGTCCCCGGCGGATTCAAGGCAATGAGCAGTTCTTC

J gene: TRBJ2-7
V gene: TRBV28
D gene: .
clone size: .
CDR3 protein: CASRREEGQYLFEQYF
CDR3 DNA: TGTGCCAGCAGACGAGAGGAGGGACAGTACCTCTTCGAGCAGTACTTC

J gene: TRBJ2-1
V gene: TRBV12-5
D gene: TRBD2
clone size: .
CDR3 protein: CASAKRGEGQFF
CDR3 DNA: TGTGCTAGTGCAAAGCGGGGGGAAGGGCAGTTCTTC

J gene: TRBJ1-2
V gene: TRBV28
D gene: .
clone size: .
CDR3 protein: CASSPGRNTNYGYTF
CDR3 DNA: TGTGCCAGCAGCCCCGGGAGGAATACTAACTATGGCTACACCTTC

J gene: TRBJ2-7
V gene: TRBV7-8
D gene: TRBD1
clone size: .
CDR3 protein: CASSFSGTGAYEQYF
CDR3 DNA: TGTGCCAGCAGCTTCTCCGGGACAGGAGCCTACGAGCAGTACTTC

J gene: TRBJ1-1
V gene: TRBV5-6
D gene: .
clone size: .
CDR3 protein: CASSSTGMNTEAFF
CDR3 DNA: TGTGCCAGCAGCTCTACAGGGATGAACACTGAAGCTTTCTTT

J gene: TRBJ2-7
V gene: TRBV2
D gene: .
clone size: .
CDR3 protein: CASRVQGSYEQYF
CDR3 DNA: TGTGCCAGCAGAGTACAGGGTTCCTACGAGCAGTACTTC

J gene: TRBJ1-1
V gene: TRBV12-5
D gene: .
clone size: .
CDR3 protein: CASGLVLGRENTEAFF
CDR3 DNA: TGTGCTAGTGGTCTCGTCCTCGGGAGGGAGAACACTGAAGCTTTCTTT

J gene: TRBJ2-7
V gene: TRBV30
D gene: .
clone size: .
CDR3 protein: CACSRSYEQYF
CDR3 DNA: TGTGCCTGTAGTAGATCGTACGAGCAGTACTTC

J gene: TRBJ1-1
V gene: TRBV4-3
D gene: TRBD1
clone size: .
CDR3 protein: CASSHRQGWDTEAFF
CDR3 DNA: TGCGCCAGCAGCCACCGACAGGGATGGGACACTGAAGCTTTCTTT

J gene: TRBJ2-1
V gene: TRBV11-2
D gene: TRBD2
clone size: .
CDR3 protein: CASSLAGGYNEQFF
CDR3 DNA: TGTGCCAGCAGCTTAGCGGGGGGCTACAATGAGCAGTTCTTC

J gene: TRBJ2-5
V gene: TRBV4-2
D gene: TRBD2
clone size: .
CDR3 protein: CASSQSGRLAGVEETQYF
CDR3 DNA: TGTGCCAGCAGCCAGTCAGGGAGGCTAGCGGGAGTAGAGGAGACCCAGTACTTC

J gene: TRBJ2-3
V gene: TRBV7-9
D gene: .
clone size: .
CDR3 protein: CSSSDGGSTDTQYF
CDR3 DNA: TGTTCCAGCAGCGATGGGGGGTCCACAGATACGCAGTATTTT

J gene: TRBJ2-7
V gene: TRBV7-2
D gene: TRBD2
clone size: .
CDR3 protein: CASSPKGGSRSYEQYF
CDR3 DNA: TGTGCCAGCAGCCCCAAGGGCGGGAGTAGATCCTACGAGCAGTACTTC

J gene: TRBJ2-3
V gene: TRBV5-1
D gene: .
clone size: .
CDR3 protein: CASSLAVVADTDTQYF
CDR3 DNA: TGCGCCAGCAGCTTGGCGGTGGTAGCGGACACAGATACGCAGTATTTT

J gene: TRBJ2-7
V gene: TRBV10-3
D gene: TRBD2
clone size: .
CDR3 protein: CAISEGVGLAYEQYF
CDR3 DNA: TGTGCCATCAGTGAGGGTGTTGGACTAGCTTACGAGCAGTACTTC

J gene: TRBJ1-6
V gene: TRBV7-9
D gene: TRBD1
clone size: .
CDR3 protein: CASTPTGAYNSPLHF
CDR3 DNA: TGTGCCAGCACCCCCACAGGGGCCTATAATTCACCCCTCCACTTT

J gene: TRBJ2-1
V gene: TRBV9
D gene: .
clone size: .
CDR3 protein: CASSPGRGPSSYNEQFF
CDR3 DNA: TGTGCCAGCAGCCCCGGAAGGGGCCCAAGCTCCTACAATGAGCAGTTCTTC

J gene: TRBJ1-1
V gene: TRBV11-2
D gene: TRBD1
clone size: .
CDR3 protein: CASSFGTVNTEAFF
CDR3 DNA: TGTGCCAGCAGCTTCGGGACAGTGAACACTGAAGCTTTCTTT

J gene: TRBJ2-1
V gene: TRBV25-1
D gene: .
clone size: once
CDR3 protein: CASSDLYAGEQFF
CDR3 DNA: TGTGCCAGCAGTGACCTTTATGCGGGAGAGCAGTTCTTC

J gene: TRBJ2-1
V gene: TRBV7-9
D gene: TRBD2
clone size: .
CDR3 protein: CASSLEGLAGGYNEQFF
CDR3 DNA: TGTGCCAGCAGCTTAGAGGGACTAGCGGGAGGGTACAATGAGCAGTTCTTC

J gene: TRBJ2-7
V gene: TRBV28
D gene: .
clone size: .
CDR3 protein: CASSLSRETDYEQYF
CDR3 DNA: TGTGCCAGCAGTTTATCCCGGGAAACGGATTACGAGCAGTACTTC

J gene: TRBJ1-6
V gene: TRBV11-2
D gene: .
clone size: .
CDR3 protein: CASSFGWAKYNSPLHF
CDR3 DNA: TGTGCCAGCAGCTTTGGCTGGGCCAAATATAATTCACCCCTCCACTTT